This TCR beta chain was identified during a study of shared clonotypes between healthy human individuals. Whole-study results and caveats: The authors sampled blood alone, and tissue repertoires likely differ. How much donors shared clonotypes was expected to be affected by sequencing depth. The study found about 5% of naive CD4 clonotypes shared across several donors. Generation probability values for non-shared clonotypes were lower than those for clonotypes shared by all four donors.

Clones were sequenced by immunoSEQ multiplex PCR, and TCRdb holds only the in-frame ones, with some missing. There are around 2.1 million clones in the sample; more than 85% occur only once, and around 1.7% lies in the top ten. The naive CD8 fraction comprised CD45RO-negative cells positively selected for CCR7 and excluded terminally differentiated effector memory CD45RA+ cells. With respect to this clone: Antigen unknown.

The V and J ends lost 4 bases and 0 bases, in that order; junction bases with no gene match: 5. The germline CDR1 and CDR2 sequences are MNHNS and SASEGT. This CDR3 comprises 15 residues. J is TRBJ1-1 and V is TRBV6-1, with TRBD1 identical over 7 bases. The clonotype comes from a man younger than 30 in good health. Some clones in this sample may be carry-over from other donors' samples. What was sequenced was naive CD8+ T cells from PBMCs. The CDR3 DNA sequence: TGTGCCAGCAGTGGTGACACAGGGGTGAACACTGAAGCTTTCTTT. Translation gives CASSGDTGVNTEAFF.